The next 20 T cell receptor beta chains were all read from a single sample in a study of graft-versus-host responses after intestinal transplantation. This table comes from immunoSEQ multiplex PCR, and its TCRdb copy is limited to in-frame clones, with some not included. The sample lists more than 50,000 clones; about 90% were seen once. The sample in question was PBMCs, obtained 118 to 130 days after intestinal transplantation. The receptors stem from a human patient who received an intestinal transplant, so some T cells may come from the graft donor.

The gene calls are TRBV6-5 and TRBJ1-4; unclear D gene. Germline values: CDR1 MNHEY, CDR2 SVGAGI. V was pared by 2 bases and J by 8 bases, with 9 bases between. The CDR3 runs 13 residues. CDR3 bases: TGTGCCAGCAGTTACGGGCCCGACGAAAAACTGTTTTTT. Encoded protein: CASSYGPDEKLFF.

This chain connects TRBV7-9 to TRBJ1-6; D might be TRBD1 (5 bases). Germline loops: CDR1 SEHNR, CDR2 FQNEAQ (reference sequence). This CDR3 is 14 amino acids long. Trimming removed 3 bases at V and 10 bases at J, with 13 bases between. CDR3 region: CASSLFRGESPLHF. CDR3 bases: TGTGCCAGCAGCTTGTTCCGGGGGGAGTCACCCCTCCACTTT.

CDR3 nucleotides: TGTGCCAGCAGTTACGAGGGGACCACTGAAGCTTTCTTT. This sequence encodes CASSYEGTTEAFF. The J gene is TRBJ1-1, the V gene TRBV6-5; maybe TRBD1 (5 bases). The CDR3 has 13 amino acids. Trimming pared 2 bases from V and 4 bases from J, leaving 8 bases between. Germline assignment: CDR1 MNHEY and CDR2 SVGAGI.

This rearrangement joins TRBV11-2 to TRBJ1-6; the match to TRBD1 covers 9 bases. Germline lookup yields CDR1 SGHAT and CDR2 FQNNGV. This CDR3 spans 17 amino acids. Germline trimming cut 3 bases from V and 3 bases from J; bases unmatched to any gene: 6. CDR3 sequence (DNA): TGTGCCAGCAGCTTTTGGGACAGGGAACTCTATAATTCACCCCTCCACTTT. Translation: CASSFWDRELYNSPLHF.

V and J are TRBV5-1 and TRBJ2-3; D is possibly TRBD1 or TRBD2 (5 bases each). V was pared by 4 bases and J by 1 base, with 16 bases between. The CDR3 is 16 amino acids. CDR1 is SGHRS and CDR2 is YFSETQ in the germline V gene. CDR3 region: CASSPGTREGTDTQYF. Written as DNA, the CDR3 is TGCGCCAGCAGCCCCGGGACCAGGGAAGGCACAGATACGCAGTATTTT.

Concerning this clone: Additional DNA sequences in this sample encode the identical CDR3. The CDR3 coding sequence is TGTGCCAGTTCCGGGACAGGCAATCAGCCCCAGCATTTT. As protein: CASSGTGNQPQHF. V usage is TRBV19 and J usage is TRBJ1-5, with TRBD1 matching over 7 bases. Germline V lookup: CDR1 LNHDA, CDR2 SQIVND (reference sequence). CDR3 size: 13 residues. V lost 8 bases to trimming and J lost 2 bases; unmatched junction nucleotides: 3.

The rearrangement links TRBV27 to TRBJ2-2; TRBD2 agrees at 7 bases. The trim removed 3 bases at V and 5 bases at J, leaving 3 bases unmatched. Germline CDR1 MNHEY, CDR2 SMNVEV (reference sequence). The CDR3 is 14 amino acids. The CDR3 region is CASSFRRETGELFF. The CDR3 DNA reads TGTGCCAGCAGTTTTCGGCGGGAGACCGGGGAGCTGTTTTTT.

This chain connects TRBV5-1 to TRBJ2-1; weak D call: TRBD1 (6 bases). The CDR3 sequence is 17 residues long. V shed 4 bases and J shed 0 bases, with 17 bases lying between them. Germline V gives CDR1 SGHRS, CDR2 YFSETQ. CDR3 nucleotide sequence: TGCGCCAGCAGCACGGGACAACTCTCTCTCTCCTACAATGAGCAGTTCTTC. It yields the protein CASSTGQLSLSYNEQFF.

The table lists this clone with a few counts. This chain connects TRBV7-2 to TRBJ2-1, with TRBD2 identical over 10 bases. Germline trimming cut 6 bases from V and 6 bases from J; bases unmatched to any gene: 11. CDR1 is SGHTA, CDR2 FQGNSA, per germline. The CDR3 is 16 residues long. Written as DNA, the CDR3 is TGTGCCAGCAGAACGCCCGGGACTAGCGCGTCCAATGAGCAGTTCTTC. Translated, it gives CASRTPGTSASNEQFF. The full variable domain, with the rest looked up from reference TRBV7-2 and TRBJ2-1, is GAGVSQSPSNKVTEKGKDVELRCDPISGHTALYWYRQSLGQGLEFLIYFQGNSAPDKSGLPSDRFSAERTGGSVSTLTIQRTQQEDSAVYLCASRTPGTSASNEQFFGPGTRLTVL.

The gene calls are TRBV28 and TRBJ2-7, with TRBD1 matching over 7 bases. The germline V gene encodes CDR1 MDHEN and CDR2 SYDVKM. V shed 6 bases and J 2 bases; nucleotides not matched to a gene: 10. CDR3 length: 15 residues. CDR3 in DNA: TGTGCCAGCAGAGCCCGGGCAGGGGGAACCTACGAGCAGTACTTC. Translated: CASRARAGGTYEQYF.

CDR3 sequence reads: CAIQLAGNEQYF. Written as DNA, the CDR3 is TGTGCCATCCAACTAGCGGGAAACGAGCAGTACTTC. This chain uses TRBV28 with TRBJ2-7, with 10 bases aligning to TRBD2. V lost 10 bases, J lost 5 bases, and 5 bases stayed unmatched. The CDR3 spans 12 residues. Germline values: CDR1 MDHEN, CDR2 SYDVKM.

This clone was observed once. The chain combines TRBV11-2 with TRBJ2-1, with D unresolved. V was trimmed by 2 bases and J by 4 bases, leaving 6 bases between them. The germline V gene has CDR1 SGHAT and CDR2 FQNNGV. There are 13 residues in the CDR3. The CDR3: CASSLNLYNEQFF. CDR3 DNA: TGTGCCAGCAGCTTAAACCTTTACAATGAGCAGTTCTTC.

This chain uses TRBV10-3 with TRBJ2-7; D not certain. Germline V gene lookup returns CDR1 ENHRY and CDR2 SYGVKD. The CDR3 loop spans 12 amino acids. V lost 7 bases and J lost 3, with 10 bases in between. The CDR3 nucleotides are TGTGCCATCATGAACTCACTCTACGAGCAGTACTTC. Translating gives CAIMNSLYEQYF.

This clone has just one count. This sequence joins TRBV5-1 and TRBJ2-2; D is ambiguous. The CDR3 length is 14 residues. The ends were cut back, 0 bases at V and 4 bases at J, with 7 bases in the middle. Germline lookup yields CDR1 SGHRS and CDR2 YFSETQ. The CDR3 protein is CASSLGQLTGELFF. CDR3 nucleotide sequence: TGCGCCAGCAGCTTGGGGCAGCTCACCGGGGAGCTGTTTTTT.

Worth noting for this clone: Other DNA sequences of this sample code for an identical CDR3. The chain joins TRBV7-6 to TRBJ2-5; D gene unclear. The V gene lost 2 bases and the J gene lost 2 bases, with 0 bases spanning the gap. Germline CDR1 is SGHVS and CDR2 is FNYEAQ. The CDR3 consists of 11 residues. The CDR3 here is CASSLQETQYF. The DNA of the CDR3 is TGTGCCAGCAGCTTACAAGAGACCCAGTACTTC. The full variable domain, rest sourced from reference TRBV7-6 and TRBJ2-5, is GAGVSQSPRYKVTKRGQDVALRCDPISGHVSLYWYRQALGQGPEFLTYFNYEAQQDKSGLPNDRFSAERPEGSISTLTIQRTEQRDSAMYRCASSLQETQYFGPGTRLLVL.

The CDR3 loop is CASSASPGGTEAFF. CDR3 bases: TGTGCCAGCAGCGCCTCTCCAGGGGGCACTGAAGCTTTCTTT. The chain combines TRBV9 with TRBJ1-1; TRBD1 matches 7 bases. This CDR3 region has 14 residues. Germline V CDR1 and CDR2: SGDLS, YYNGEE. V was pared by 3 bases and J by 4 bases, with 6 bases of the junction left unmatched. Supplemented by reference TRBV9 and TRBJ1-1, the full variable domain reads DSGVTQTPKHLITATGQRVTLRCSPRSGDLSVYWYQQSLDQGLQFLIQYYNGEERAKGNILERFSAQQFPDLHSELNLSSLELGDSALYFCASSASPGGTEAFFGQGTRLTVV.

The rearrangement joins TRBV18 to TRBJ1-1, with 8 nucleotides matching TRBD1. Germline CDR1 reads KGHSH; CDR2 reads LQKENI. V lost 6 bases, J lost 1 base, and 10 bases stayed unmatched. This CDR3 comprises 16 residues. The CDR3: CASSARRGQENTEAFF. The CDR3, as DNA: TGTGCCAGCTCCGCGAGACGGGGACAGGAGAACACTGAAGCTTTCTTT.

The chain combines TRBV28 with TRBJ1-2; D gene ambiguous. The CDR3 sequence is 11 residues long. Germline assignment: CDR1 MDHEN and CDR2 SYDVKM. Trimming removed 8 bases from V and 4 bases from J, with 8 bases in between. The CDR3 region has the DNA TGTGCCAGCGGGCTCATCTATGGCTACACCTTC. Its translation: CASGLIYGYTF.

This clone has just a few counts. V is TRBV29-1 and J is TRBJ2-1; 11 bases agree with TRBD2. Germline V gene data show CDR1 as SQVTM and CDR2 as ANQGSEA. The CDR3 is made up of 14 amino acids. The V gene end was trimmed by 7 bases and the J gene end by 4 bases; junction bases not matched to a gene: 6. The CDR3 protein is CSAATSGDYNEQFF. As DNA, the CDR3 is TGCAGCGCCGCGACTAGCGGGGATTACAATGAGCAGTTCTTC.

This clone has a single count. This chain links TRBV9 with TRBJ2-7; D gene ambiguous. Germline lookup yields CDR1 SGDLS and CDR2 YYNGEE. The CDR3 loop spans 13 amino acids. V lost 0 bases, J lost 3 bases, and 7 bases lay in between. The CDR3 protein is CASSVGDNYEQYF. DNA of the CDR3: TGTGCCAGCAGCGTAGGTGACAACTACGAGCAGTACTTC.